This T cell receptor beta chain was obtained from a study of cytomegalovirus exposure and HLA in healthy donors. Study observations and caveats: A further, later analysis showed that HLA-associated TCR beta chains (compared with equally common others) were more clonally expanded.

The CDR3 is 14 amino acids. Germline V gene lookup returns CDR1 SGHNT and CDR2 YENEEA. V gave up 5 bases and J gave up 4 bases, with 14 bases separating them. Primers included in the PCR were 60 Vbeta and 13 Jbeta primers. Data came from immunoSEQ multiplex PCR; TCRdb stores just in-frame clones and leaves some out. The sample lists 110,000 to 150,000 clones, around 82% occurring once. To note about this clone: No antigen is known for it.

Sequenced: PBMCs. The chain has TRBV11-3 and TRBJ2-5; maybe TRBD2 (6 bases). This TCR was recovered from a man in his forties in good health and CMV-seropositive. The CDR3 nucleotides are TGTGCCAGCAGCCCATCTGGAGGGACAGAGACCCAGTACTTC. Its protein product is CASSPSGGTETQYF.